This TCR beta chain stems from a study of blood T cell repertoires in COVID-19. Whole-study context: The samples span acute and convalescent COVID-19 from the United States, Italy and Spain. The analysed material was cDNA or gDNA that came from T cells, B-cell-depleted T cells, or PBMCs.

Original analysis: From reference gene primer amplification, estimates of nucleated cell counts were derived. Profiled with immunoSEQ multiplex PCR; TCRdb holds only in-frame clones, not every one. V and J calls and clone size are copied from that table; D and trimming were computed from the DNA. The data show about 24,000 clones, 89% seen once. Germline CDR1 and CDR2: GTSNPN and SVGIG (reference sequence). Trimming at V came to 4 bases and at J to 8 bases, leaving 11 bases not matched to a gene. The CDR3 has 14 residues. The sequenced sample was peripheral blood. This clonotype originated in a woman in her 70s with active COVID-19. J is TRBJ1-2 and V is TRBV30, with 9 bases fitting TRBD1. The CDR3: CAWIARDREGGYTF. The CDR3 bases are TGTGCCTGGATCGCCCGGGACAGGGAGGGCGGCTACACCTTC.